Following are 26 T cell receptor beta chains from one sample sequenced in a study of T cells in Graves' hyperthyroidism and ophthalmopathy (dated by TCRdb to 2018 to 2020). Library method: multiplex PCR. Sequenced using an Illumina HiSeq 2000. The TCR beta CDR3 regions were amplified from RNA transcripts. The TCR CDR3 was subjected to a first round of RT-PCR using the HTBI primer set and the Qiagen OneStep RT-PCR kit. Using fastp trimming at Q25 and MiXCR clonotype assembly, TCRdb reanalyzed the public sequencing data and kept in-frame beta chains. Duplicate CDR3 protein sequences are folded into a single record with the most common DNA and genes. Across this sample there are approximately 620,000 distinct CDR3 sequences, with approximately 15% seen only once. In total, the top ten clones hold more than 5% of the sample. Sequencing was carried out using blood. These receptors all come from a woman aged 25 to 39 with Graves' hyperthyroidism that later progressed to Graves' ophthalmopathy.

This clonotype has at least ten counts. V gene TRBV28 combines with J gene TRBJ2-3; 16 bases match TRBD2. The germline V gene has CDR1 MDHEN and CDR2 SYDVKM. The CDR3 loop spans 19 amino acids. Trimming cost V 3 bases and J 6 bases; bases outside gene matches: 12. In DNA form, the CDR3 reads TGTGCCAGCAGTTTGGACCTTCAGGGACTAGCGGGAGGGCTGGATACGCAGTATTTT. The encoded protein is CASSLDLQGLAGGLDTQYF.

This clonotype has at least ten counts. The chain links TRBV30 to TRBJ2-5; D is undetermined. This CDR3 comprises 12 residues. The germline CDR1 and CDR2 sequences are GTSNPN and SVGIG (reference sequence). Trimming removed 2 bases from V and 5 bases from J, with 9 bases in between. The CDR3 spells CAWSRGEETQYF. The DNA for the CDR3 is TGTGCCTGGAGTCGAGGAGAGGAGACCCAGTACTTC.

The chain has TRBV27 and TRBJ2-3, with a tentative D call TRBD1 (7 bases). Germline V CDR1 and CDR2: MNHEY, SMNVEV (reference sequence). V dropped 5 bases and J dropped 2 bases, with 17 bases sitting between them. CDR3 length equals 16 residues. CDR3 in DNA: TGTGCCAGCAGTGCGGGACAGACCCTACTCACAGATACGCAGTATTTT. Its translation: CASSAGQTLLTDTQYF.

This clonotype was picked up many times. The chain links TRBV11-2 to TRBJ1-2; 7 nucleotides line up with TRBD1. This CDR3 is 13 amino acids long. Germline CDR1 SGHAT, CDR2 FQNNGV. The trim removed 4 bases at V and 7 bases at J, leaving 6 bases unmatched. In nucleotides, the CDR3 is TGTGCCAGCAGCTCTTCTACAGGGGTTGGCTACACCTTC. This codes for CASSSSTGVGYTF.

As to this clonotype: Being one base from a much bigger clone, this may be a read error. CDR3: CAGSLVRRELYTGELFF. In DNA form, the CDR3 reads TGTGCCGGCAGCTTAGTCCGTCGGGAGCTCTACACCGGGGAGCTGTTTTTT. The chain uses TRBV7-2 and TRBJ2-2, with D tentatively TRBD2 (6 bases). The CDR3 spans 17 residues. CDR1 and CDR2 from the germline V gene are SGHTA and FQGNSA.

This clonotype was detected many times. V is TRBV11-1 and J is TRBJ2-1, with D uncertain. Germline V gives CDR1 SGHAT, CDR2 FQDESV (reference sequence). The CDR3 runs 11 residues. V lost 5 bases, J lost 9 bases, and 8 bases lay in between. The CDR3 nucleotides are TGTGCCAGCAGCCTAGGAATTGAGCAGTTCTTC. It encodes CASSLGIEQFF.

This clonotype was seen at least ten times. The chain is built from TRBV5-1 and TRBJ2-2; 7 nucleotides line up with TRBD2. Germline-derived CDR1 and CDR2 are SGHRS and YFSETQ. V gave up 4 bases and J gave up 7 bases; unmatched junction bases: 13. CDR3 size: 16 residues. CDR3: CASSLEASGTGGELFF. The CDR3 DNA is TGCGCCAGCAGCCTGGAAGCAAGCGGGACGGGCGGGGAGCTGTTTTTT.

This clonotype was counted between two and nine times. V usage is TRBV7-9 and J usage is TRBJ2-7; D might be TRBD1 or TRBD2, each matching 5 bases. Germline V lookup: CDR1 SEHNR, CDR2 FQNEAQ (reference sequence). CDR3 size: 13 residues. V was trimmed by 10 bases and J by 2 bases, leaving 15 bases between them. The CDR3 nucleotides are TGTGCCATTGGGAGCCGGGACCCCTACGAGCAGTACTTC. Amino acid sequence: CAIGSRDPYEQYF.

The chain carries TRBV15 and TRBJ1-1; 9 positions agree with TRBD1. J gave up 4 bases and V 5 bases, and 11 bases lay outside the gene matches. CDR3 length equals 16 residues. Germline-derived CDR1 and CDR2 are LNHNV and YYDKDF (reference sequence). The chain's CDR3 is CATSATTGGWGTEAFF. The CDR3 nucleotides are TGTGCCACCAGCGCGACTACAGGGGGCTGGGGCACTGAAGCTTTCTTT.

This clonotype was seen repeatedly, ten times or more. The V call is TRBV7-9, the J call TRBJ2-3; D not certain. There are 15 residues in the CDR3. Germline lookup yields CDR1 SEHNR and CDR2 FQNEAQ (reference sequence). V was trimmed by 3 bases and J by 0 bases, leaving 10 bases between them. The CDR3 DNA is TGTGCCAGCAGCTTCTCATTAAGTAGCACAGATACGCAGTATTTT. As protein: CASSFSLSSTDTQYF.

This clonotype was found a few times. This chain uses TRBV20-1 with TRBJ1-1; 9 nucleotides agree with TRBD1. The V gene end was trimmed by 0 bases and the J gene end by 5 bases; junction bases not matched to a gene: 4. Germline CDR1 is DFQATT and CDR2 is SNEGSKA (reference sequence). The CDR3 is made up of 14 amino acids. The CDR3, as DNA: TGCAGTGCTAGAGAGACAGGGACAGGGACTGAAGCTTTCTTT. It encodes CSARETGTGTEAFF.

This clonotype came up many times. Sequence at one end of the junction differs from germline and may be a read error. V is TRBV7-7 and J is TRBJ1-5; D remains unclear. The CDR3 consists of 13 residues. From germline, CDR1 is SSHAT and CDR2 FNYEAQ (reference sequence). The CDR3 DNA is TGTGCTAGCAGCCTCGGACCCGATCAGCCCCAGCATTTT. Residues: CASSLGPDQPQHF.

This clonotype was seen only a few times. Since a much larger clone is just one base distant, this may be a read error. The chain combines TRBV10-3 with TRBJ2-3, with 9 bases fitting TRBD2. Unmatched junction bases numbered 9, after V lost 10 bases and J lost 4 bases. The CDR3 consists of 14 residues. Germline V gives CDR1 ENHRY, CDR2 SYGVKD. CDR3 in amino acids: CATMREGRADTQYF. CDR3 coding DNA: TGTGCCACCATGCGGGAGGGCAGGGCAGATACGCAGTATTTT.

In DNA form, the CDR3 reads TGCAGTGCTTCCCCGGGACTAGCGGGAGGGGAGCAGTTCTTC. This encodes CSASPGLAGGEQFF. The genes are TRBV20-1 and TRBJ2-1; 16 positions match TRBD2. Trimming removed 5 bases from V and 10 bases from J; junction bases left unmatched: 5. The V gene's germline CDR1 is DFQATT and CDR2 SNEGSKA (reference sequence). The CDR3 runs to 14 residues.

This clonotype has more than one count but fewer than ten. The chain carries TRBV7-9 and TRBJ1-1; 7 bases line up with TRBD1. V lost 5 bases and J lost 8; bases outside the gene matches: 8. CDR3 length: 13 residues. Germline loops: CDR1 SEHNR, CDR2 FQNEAQ (reference sequence). The CDR3 sequence is CASSPPDRPEAFF. The CDR3 bases are TGTGCCAGCAGCCCACCGGACAGGCCAGAAGCTTTCTTT.

This clonotype appeared many times. CDR3 sequence reads: CASAGEGNQPQHF. The CDR3, as DNA: TGTGCCAGCGCCGGGGAGGGCAATCAGCCCCAGCATTTT. The chain is built from TRBV12-3 or TRBV12-4 and TRBJ1-5; D is undetermined. The CDR3 length is 13 residues. Trimming removed 8 bases at V and 2 bases at J, with 10 bases between.

This clonotype was recorded once. V gene TRBV12-3 or TRBV12-4 combines with J gene TRBJ2-5, with D possibly TRBD1 on 6 matching bases. CDR3 length: 11 amino acids. V was shortened by 10 bases and J by 5 bases, with 11 bases between the two germline ends. This CDR3 reads CATGVGETQYF. The DNA for the CDR3 is TGTGCCACAGGGGTGGGGGAGACCCAGTACTTC.

There are a few counts of this clonotype. V is TRBV28 and J is TRBJ2-1; D not resolved. The length of the CDR3 is 12 residues. Germline loops: CDR1 MDHEN, CDR2 SYDVKM. Trimming pared 5 bases from V and 5 bases from J, leaving 7 bases between. CDR3 sequence reads: CASSIPHNEQFF. DNA for the CDR3: TGTGCCAGCAGTATCCCCCACAATGAGCAGTTCTTC.

This clonotype was observed at least ten times. The chain links TRBV6-2 or TRBV6-3 to TRBJ2-7; D is unresolved. Germline V CDR1 and CDR2: MNHEY, SVGEGT. V was cut by 5 bases and J by 4 bases, with 6 bases left in between. The CDR3 contains 11 residues. The chain's CDR3 is CASSKNYEQYF. CDR3 nucleotides: TGTGCCAGCAGTAAGAATTACGAGCAGTACTTC.

This clonotype was observed a handful of times. The V call is TRBV20-1, the J call TRBJ2-5; D may be TRBD2 (5 bases). The germline V gene has CDR1 DFQATT and CDR2 SNEGSKA (reference sequence). This CDR3 has 14 residues. V was cut by 3 bases and J by 5 bases, with 16 bases left in between. CDR3 protein: CSASTPTGGETQYF. The CDR3 coding sequence is TGCAGTGCTAGCACGCCGACCGGCGGGGAGACCCAGTACTTC.

The V and J genes are TRBV5-5 and TRBJ2-7; 9 bases agree with TRBD2. V shed 4 bases, J shed 4 bases, and the junction held 9 bases outside the gene matches. The CDR3 contains 15 residues. Germline CDR1 is SGHKS and CDR2 is YYEKEE (reference sequence). CDR3 coding DNA: TGTGCCAGCAGCGAAGGACTAGCGAGTTCTTACGAGCAGTACTTC. Amino acids: CASSEGLASSYEQYF.

This clonotype was detected many times. CDR3 amino acids: CASSARTGAQGTEAFF. DNA for the CDR3: TGTGCCAGCAGCGCCAGGACAGGGGCCCAGGGCACTGAAGCTTTCTTT. The chain recombines TRBV9 with TRBJ1-1, with 9 bases that match TRBD1. The V and J ends lost 3 bases and 4 bases, in that order; junction bases with no gene match: 10. The V gene's germline CDR1 is SGDLS and CDR2 YYNGEE. This CDR3 has 16 residues.

This clonotype has at least ten counts. The chain employs TRBV2 and TRBJ2-7; 8 nucleotides line up with TRBD1. V gave up 2 bases and J gave up 1 base; unmatched junction bases: 1. Per germline, CDR1 SNHLY and CDR2 FYNNEI. The CDR3 contains 14 residues. CDR3 bases: TGTGCCAGCAGTGAACAGGGGGCGTCCTACGAGCAGTACTTC. Translating gives CASSEQGASYEQYF.

This clonotype was seen at least ten times. The chain uses TRBV20-1 and TRBJ1-2; 8 bases match TRBD1. There are 13 residues in the CDR3. Germline CDR1 is DFQATT and CDR2 is SNEGSKA (reference sequence). V gave up 5 bases and J gave up 7 bases; unmatched junction bases: 9. The CDR3 DNA sequence: TGCAGTGCTGTCGGACAGGGTCAAATTGGCTACACCTTC. Translated: CSAVGQGQIGYTF.

This sequence joins TRBV19 and TRBJ2-3, with 12 bases identical to TRBD1. V was pared by 4 bases and J by 6 bases, with 8 bases of the junction left unmatched. There are 16 residues in the CDR3. Germline V gene sequence: CDR1 LNHDA, CDR2 SQIVND (reference sequence). The CDR3 protein is CASSKGTGGAPDTQYF. CDR3 coding DNA: TGTGCCAGTAGTAAGGGGACAGGGGGCGCCCCGGATACGCAGTATTTT. Full variable domain (missing parts from reference TRBV19 and TRBJ2-3): DGGITQSPKYLFRKEGQNVTLSCEQNLNHDAMYWYRQDPGQGLRLIYYSQIVNDFQKGDIAEGYSVSREKKESFPLTVTSAQKNPTAFYLCASSKGTGGAPDTQYFGPGTRLTVL.

This rearrangement joins TRBV12-5 to TRBJ1-1, with D perhaps matching TRBD1 (6 bases). Trimming shortened V by 6 bases and J by 4 bases, and 18 bases separated the two germline ends. CDR3 size: 15 residues. Germline assignment: CDR1 LGHNT and CDR2 FRNRAP. This CDR3 reads CASGNHRETSTEAFF. Written as DNA, the CDR3 is TGTGCTAGTGGCAATCACAGGGAAACGAGCACTGAAGCTTTCTTT.